This T cell receptor beta chain came from a study of cytomegalovirus exposure and HLA in healthy donors. General study findings and limits: In vitro, a few CMV-associated chains proved specific for CMV antigens.

PCR used 60 Vbeta primers and 13 Jbeta primers. Repertoires were generated with immunoSEQ multiplex PCR, while TCRdb's copy carries only in-frame clones and drops some. The sample carries 150,000 to 200,000 clones, 82% recorded once. As regards this clone: Its antigen is still unknown.

This CDR3 is 15 amino acids long. The V gene's germline CDR1 is MNHNS and CDR2 SASEGT. The germline V and J ends were trimmed by 3 bases and 0 bases, with 9 bases remaining between them. V gene TRBV6-1 combines with J gene TRBJ2-4; D might be TRBD1 (6 bases). This TCR came from a man aged 40-55 years in good health and CMV-seronegative. Source material: PBMCs. The CDR3 here is CASSDRTEAKNIQYF. In DNA form, the CDR3 reads TGTGCCAGCAGTGATCGGACAGAAGCCAAAAACATTCAGTACTTC.